The next 32 T cell receptor beta chains were all read from a single sample in a study of naive and memory T cell subsets. The beta constant-region primer was an equimolar mix of two oligonucleotides covering TRBC1 and TRBC2. TCRdb itself ran the UMI-ligation and nested PCR reads through MiXCR, one entry per CDR3 protein. This table has 130,000 to 150,000 distinct CDR3 sequences, over 15% appearing once. The sample was naive CD4+ T cells from blood. All receptors derive from a human donor in good health.

This clonotype was seen only a few times. This chain uses TRBV10-3 with TRBJ1-4, with D unclear. The CDR3 extends over 14 amino acids. Germline assignment: CDR1 ENHRY and CDR2 SYGVKD. V lost 0 bases and J 7 bases, leaving 9 bases between the germline ends. Here the CDR3 DNA reads TGTGCCATCAGTGAGTCCTATGATCGTGAAAAACTGTTTTTT. Translated, it gives CAISESYDREKLFF.

The chain recombines TRBV6-4 with TRBJ2-5, with D maybe TRBD2 (5 bases). Germline V CDR1 and CDR2: MRHNA, SNTAGT. Trimming removed 7 bases from V and 5 bases from J, with 11 bases in between. The CDR3 length is 12 residues. CDR3 sequence (DNA): TGTGCCAGCAACAGCGGTTCCGAGACCCAGTACTTC. Amino acid sequence: CASNSGSETQYF.

In its sample, this clonotype was seen a few times. The chain employs TRBV12-3 or TRBV12-4 and TRBJ2-1, with 14 bases lining up with TRBD2. The CDR3 is made up of 16 amino acids. Trimming at V came to 6 bases and at J to 5 bases, leaving 6 bases not matched to a gene. In DNA, the CDR3 is TGTGCCAGCAGCGGGACTAGCGGGAGTTTTAACAATGAGCAGTTCTTC. It codes for CASSGTSGSFNNEQFF.

The rearrangement uses TRBV7-2 and TRBJ2-7; D may match TRBD1 or TRBD2 (5 bases each). Germline assignment: CDR1 SGHTA and CDR2 FQGNSA. Trimming left V 1 base short and J 3 bases short, with 13 bases between. This CDR3 has 15 amino acids. CDR3 residues: CASSLVPGTFYEQYF. The CDR3 nucleotides read TGTGCCAGCAGCTTAGTCCCCGGGACCTTCTACGAGCAGTACTTC.

This clonotype was detected a few times. The rearrangement uses TRBV5-1 and TRBJ2-3; 9 nucleotides line up with TRBD1. Trimming removed 3 bases from V and 5 bases from J; junction bases left unmatched: 7. Germline CDR1 and CDR2: SGHRS and YFSETQ. The CDR3 length is 15 residues. DNA for the CDR3: TGCGCCAGCAGCTCCCACAGGGGGCTTGGAGATACGCAGTATTTT. It yields the protein CASSSHRGLGDTQYF.

This clonotype has a handful of counts. J is TRBJ2-7 and V is TRBV5-1, with D unresolved. The V end was cut by 3 bases, the J end by 3 bases, with 10 bases between. The CDR3 runs to 13 residues. CDR1 is SGHRS, CDR2 YFSETQ, per germline. The CDR3 sequence is CASSSKSFYEQYF. The CDR3 DNA is TGCGCCAGCAGCTCGAAATCATTCTACGAGCAGTACTTC. Supplemented by reference TRBV5-1 and TRBJ2-7, the full variable domain reads KAGVTQTPRYLIKTRGQQVTLSCSPISGHRSVSWYQQTPGQGLQFLFEYFSETQRNKGNFPGRFSGRQFSNSRSEMNVSTLELGDSALYLCASSSKSFYEQYFGPGTRLTVT.

J is TRBJ2-1 and V is TRBV14; D is unclear. The length of the CDR3 is 13 residues. Trimming stripped 3 bases from V and 9 bases from J, with 12 bases between. Germline V CDR1 and CDR2: SGHDN, FVKESK. CDR3 region: CASSQEWVFEQFF. For the CDR3, the DNA is TGTGCCAGCAGCCAGGAGTGGGTGTTTGAGCAGTTCTTC.

This clonotype is a singleton in its sample. The chain carries TRBV3-1 and TRBJ1-3; possibly TRBD1 for D (5 bases). Trimming removed 4 bases at V and 2 bases at J, with 18 bases between. CDR1 is LGHDT and CDR2 is YNNKEL in the germline V gene (reference sequence). CDR3 size: 17 residues. As DNA, the CDR3 is TGTGCCAGCAGCCTTCGCAGTTGGGAAGGGGCTGGAAACACCATATATTTT. Amino acids: CASSLRSWEGAGNTIYF.

The chain employs TRBV7-2 and TRBJ1-2, with TRBD1 identical over 9 bases. The J segment lost 6 bases and the V segment lost 7 bases, leaving 3 bases of the junction unmatched. Looked up from germline, CDR1 is SGHTA and CDR2 is FQGNSA. The CDR3 consists of 12 residues. In nucleotides, the CDR3 is TGTGCCAGCAACAACAGGGGGCATGGCTACACCTTC. It is translated as CASNNRGHGYTF.

This chain connects TRBV5-1 to TRBJ2-3, with 7 bases matching TRBD2. CDR1 and CDR2 (germline): SGHRS, YFSETQ. The length of the CDR3 is 12 residues. With 4 bases clipped from V and 13 bases from J, the junction kept 9 bases outside the gene matches. CDR3 loop: CASSPAGTKKYF. The CDR3 nucleotides are TGCGCCAGCAGCCCTGCAGGGACTAAAAAGTATTTT.

This clonotype has only a few counts. The chain is built from TRBV6-1 and TRBJ2-5; no reliable D call. V was pared by 0 bases and J by 2 bases, with 10 bases between. Per germline, CDR1 MNHNS and CDR2 SASEGT. The CDR3 extends over 15 amino acids. As DNA, the CDR3 is TGTGCCAGCAGTGAAGCGCGAGAACAACAAGAGACCCAGTACTTC. Residues: CASSEAREQQETQYF.

This clonotype has a count of ten or more. The rearrangement links TRBV7-8 to TRBJ2-5, with 11 bases that match TRBD1. With V trimmed by 6 bases and J by 1 base, 10 bases remained unmatched. The CDR3 runs to 17 residues. Germline V gene sequence: CDR1 SGHVS, CDR2 FQNEAQ. The CDR3 coding sequence is TGTGCCAGCAGTTCCCCCCGGGACAGGGGGAGCCAAGAGACCCAGTACTTC. Translating gives CASSSPRDRGSQETQYF.

This clonotype was counted a few times. The V and J genes are TRBV18 and TRBJ2-6, with D possibly called TRBD1 or TRBD2 (5 bases each). Germline lookup yields CDR1 KGHSH and CDR2 LQKENI. Between the trimmed V and J ends, which lost 0 bases and 4 bases, there was a span of 25 bases. The CDR3 has 21 residues. DNA for the CDR3: TGTGCCAGCTCACCACCGTTTTTGAGGGGCGCTAAGGGCATGGGGGCCAACGTCCTGACTTTC. Its translation is CASSPPFLRGAKGMGANVLTF. Combining the CDR3 with reference TRBV18 and TRBJ2-6 gives the whole variable domain NAGVMQNPRHLVRRRGQEARLRCSPMKGHSHVYWYRQLPEEGLKFMVYLQKENIIDESGMPKERFSAEFPKEGPSILRIQQVVRGDSAAYFCASSPPFLRGAKGMGANVLTFGAGSRLTVL.

This clonotype was picked up many times. J is TRBJ2-1 and V is TRBV6-2 or TRBV6-3, with 8 bases identical to TRBD2. The CDR3 is made up of 15 amino acids. V shed 6 bases, J shed 4 bases, and the junction held 8 bases outside the gene matches. Germline V CDR1 and CDR2: MNHEY, SVGEGT. CDR3 sequence: CASRTELAAYNEQFF. The CDR3 nucleotides read TGTGCCAGCAGGACTGAACTAGCGGCATACAATGAGCAGTTCTTC.

This clonotype has a handful of counts. The chain couples TRBV6-5 to TRBJ2-3; D gene unclear. V dropped 4 bases and J dropped 4 bases, with 9 bases sitting between them. CDR3 length: 13 amino acids. Looked up from germline, CDR1 is MNHEY and CDR2 is SVGAGI. The CDR3 nucleotides are TGTGCCAGCAGTTTCATCGAATCAGATACGCAGTATTTT. It translates to CASSFIESDTQYF.

This chain connects TRBV7-9 to TRBJ2-6; 7 nucleotides match TRBD1. CDR1 and CDR2 (germline): SEHNR, FQNEAQ (reference sequence). This CDR3 contains 16 residues. After removal of 5 bases from V and 0 bases from J, the junction contained 4 bases not matched to a gene. CDR3 sequence reads: CASSPGQSSGANVLTF. The CDR3 DNA follows: TGTGCCAGCAGCCCGGGACAGAGCTCTGGGGCCAACGTCCTGACTTTC.

This clonotype was seen only a few times. The chain combines TRBV29-1 with TRBJ1-4, with 7 bases lining up with TRBD1. Trimming removed 5 bases from V and 6 bases from J; junction bases left unmatched: 6. Germline V gene sequence: CDR1 SQVTM, CDR2 ANQGSEA. CDR3 size: 13 residues. The CDR3: CSVRTGADEKLFF. The CDR3 coding sequence is TGCAGCGTTCGCACAGGGGCGGATGAAAAACTGTTTTTT. The full variable domain, rest sourced from reference TRBV29-1 and TRBJ1-4, is SAVISQKPSRDICQRGTSLTIQCQVDSQVTMMFWYRQQPGQSLTLIATANQGSEATYESGFVIDKFPISRPNLTFSTLTVSNMSPEDSSIYLCSVRTGADEKLFFGSGTQLSVL.

This clonotype occurred a few times. The chain combines TRBV7-9 with TRBJ1-1; perhaps TRBD1 as D (6 bases). Trimming removed 0 bases at V and 8 bases at J, with 19 bases between. Germline V gene lookup returns CDR1 SEHNR and CDR2 FQNEAQ (reference sequence). The CDR3 covers 16 residues. CDR3 sequence: CASSLAGAGLASEAFF. The CDR3 region has the DNA TGTGCCAGCAGCTTAGCGGGGGCAGGGCTCGCCAGCGAAGCTTTCTTT.

This clonotype was picked up a small number of times. The chain recombines TRBV6-5 with TRBJ2-7; D is perhaps TRBD2 (5 bases). This CDR3 comprises 14 residues. V was trimmed by 0 bases and J by 3 bases, leaving 9 bases between them. Germline-derived CDR1 and CDR2 are MNHEY and SVGAGI. In nucleotides, the CDR3 is TGTGCCAGCAGTTACTCGTTCGGGGTCTACGAGCAGTACTTC. Amino acids: CASSYSFGVYEQYF.

This clonotype was seen a handful of times. This sequence joins TRBV3-1 and TRBJ2-7; possibly TRBD1 for D (5 bases). Germline V gene data show CDR1 as LGHDT and CDR2 as YNNKEL (reference sequence). The germline V and J ends were trimmed by 3 bases and 12 bases, with 15 bases remaining between them. CDR3 size: 12 residues. The CDR3 nucleotides read TGTGCCAGCAGCCAGTGTCGACAGCACCCGTACTTC. Translated: CASSQCRQHPYF.

This clonotype was counted a few times. V is TRBV10-3 and J is TRBJ1-1, with D tentatively TRBD1 (5 bases). The CDR3 sequence is 15 residues long. Germline V lookup: CDR1 ENHRY, CDR2 SYGVKD. V dropped 6 bases and J dropped 1 base, with 15 bases sitting between them. The chain's CDR3 is CAIRGDGGRNTEAFF. CDR3 nucleotide sequence: TGTGCCATCAGGGGGGACGGAGGGCGGAACACTGAAGCTTTCTTT.

This clonotype was observed a few times. V and J are TRBV7-2 and TRBJ1-2; D remains unclear. This CDR3 region has 15 residues. Germline-derived CDR1 and CDR2 are SGHTA and FQGNSA. The V and J ends lost 2 bases and 0 bases respectively, with 10 bases between them. The CDR3 coding sequence is TGTGCCAGCAGCTTAAATCAGAGACCTAACTATGGCTACACCTTC. Translated: CASSLNQRPNYGYTF. Full variable domain (missing parts from reference TRBV7-2 and TRBJ1-2): GAGVSQSPSNKVTEKGKDVELRCDPISGHTALYWYRQSLGQGLEFLIYFQGNSAPDKSGLPSDRFSAERTGGSVSTLTIQRTQQEDSAVYLCASSLNQRPNYGYTFGSGTRLTVV.

The chain joins TRBV19 to TRBJ2-5; D gene ambiguous. V was clipped by 3 bases and J by 3 bases, with 11 bases between them. The V gene's germline CDR1 is LNHDA and CDR2 SQIVND (reference sequence). This CDR3 is built from 14 residues. In DNA form, the CDR3 reads TGTGCCAGTAGTATTCCCGGCCGGGAAGAGACCCAGTACTTC. It yields the protein CASSIPGREETQYF. Supplemented by reference TRBV19 and TRBJ2-5, the full variable domain reads DGGITQSPKYLFRKEGQNVTLSCEQNLNHDAMYWYRQDPGQGLRLIYYSQIVNDFQKGDIAEGYSVSREKKESFPLTVTSAQKNPTAFYLCASSIPGREETQYFGPGTRLLVL.

This clonotype was seen a handful of times. The gene calls are TRBV11-2 and TRBJ1-3, with no clear D. This CDR3 contains 15 residues. V shed 5 bases and J shed 0 bases, with 11 bases lying between them. CDR1 and CDR2 from the germline V gene are SGHAT and FQNNGV. The CDR3 sequence: CASSAAGVSGNTIYF. The CDR3 DNA reads TGTGCCAGCAGCGCGGCAGGCGTCTCTGGAAACACCATATATTTT.

This clonotype came up a few times. The rearrangement uses TRBV11-2 and TRBJ2-4, with TRBD2 matching over 11 bases. The CDR3 covers 18 residues. CDR1 is SGHAT and CDR2 is FQNNGV in the germline V gene. V gave up 2 bases and J gave up 8 bases; unmatched junction bases: 14. CDR3 coding DNA: TGTGCCAGCAGCTTATCGAGGTCTACTAGCGGGAGAGGGTACATTCAGTACTTC. Translating gives CASSLSRSTSGRGYIQYF.

In this sample, this clonotype turned up many times. V gene TRBV4-1 combines with J gene TRBJ2-1; the match to TRBD2 covers 11 bases. Germline CDR1 reads MGHRA; CDR2 reads YSYEKL. This CDR3 region has 16 residues. V lost 2 bases to trimming and J lost 5 bases; unmatched junction nucleotides: 5. CDR3 nucleotide sequence: TGCGCCAGCAGCCAACAGACTAGCGGGAACGACAATGAGCAGTTCTTC. Amino acids: CASSQQTSGNDNEQFF.

V and J are TRBV7-3 and TRBJ2-1; 13 bases match TRBD2. The trim removed 1 base at V and 9 bases at J, leaving 15 bases unmatched. The CDR3 loop spans 19 amino acids. Germline values: CDR1 SGHTA, CDR2 FQGTGA. The CDR3 spells CASSLNPTSGRAGPREQFF. Written as DNA, the CDR3 is TGTGCCAGCAGCTTAAATCCCACTAGCGGGAGGGCCGGACCCCGTGAGCAGTTCTTC. The entire variable domain, with the rest obtained from reference TRBV7-3 and TRBJ2-1, is as follows: GAGVSQTPSNKVTEKGKYVELRCDPISGHTALYWYRQSLGQGPEFLIYFQGTGAADDSGLPNDRFFAVRPEGSVSTLKIQRTERGDSAVYLCASSLNPTSGRAGPREQFFGPGTRLTVL.

This rearrangement joins TRBV7-3 to TRBJ2-1; 8 nucleotides line up with TRBD2. The germline V gene has CDR1 SGHTA and CDR2 FQGTGA. Trimming removed 2 bases from V and 9 bases from J; junction bases left unmatched: 6. This CDR3 has 14 residues. DNA for the CDR3: TGTGCCAGCAGCTTAGTGGGACTAGATAGTGAGCAGTTCTTC. Translated: CASSLVGLDSEQFF.

The V and J genes are TRBV30 and TRBJ1-2; 7 bases match TRBD1. With V trimmed by 5 bases and J by 3 bases, 6 bases remained unmatched. The CDR3 sequence is 13 residues long. Germline CDR1 reads GTSNPN; CDR2 reads SVGIG (reference sequence). The CDR3 DNA sequence: TGTGCCTGGCAGCCGGGACAGTACTATGGCTACACCTTC. Its translation: CAWQPGQYYGYTF.

This clonotype was recorded at least ten times. The V gene is TRBV20-1, the J gene TRBJ2-6; D remains ambiguous. The CDR3 extends over 14 amino acids. Germline V gives CDR1 DFQATT, CDR2 SNEGSKA (reference sequence). V lost 3 bases to trimming and J lost 1 base, with 7 bases between them. The CDR3 reads CSASSGSGANVLTF. Written as DNA, the CDR3 is TGCAGTGCTAGTTCGGGTTCTGGGGCCAACGTCCTGACTTTC.

The chain couples TRBV29-1 to TRBJ2-2; TRBD1 or TRBD2 may be the D gene (6 bases each). V was shortened by 6 bases and J by 2 bases, with 13 bases between the two germline ends. The germline CDR1 and CDR2 sequences are SQVTM and ANQGSEA. The length of the CDR3 is 14 residues. CDR3 loop: CSVRGGQNTGELFF. The CDR3 nucleotides are TGCAGCGTGAGAGGGGGGCAAAACACCGGGGAGCTGTTTTTT.

The chain joins TRBV7-2 to TRBJ2-5; possibly TRBD2 for D (5 bases). Germline-derived CDR1 and CDR2 are SGHTA and FQGNSA. CDR3 length: 15 residues. The germline V and J ends were trimmed by 1 base and 2 bases, with 11 bases remaining between them. The CDR3 nucleotides read TGTGCCAGCAGCTTAGGCCTAGCAGTACAAGAGACCCAGTACTTC. Amino acid sequence: CASSLGLAVQETQYF.